This entry describes one T cell receptor beta chain. This clone was observed a few times. The target of this receptor is not known. No much larger clonotype is one base removed from it; base qualities were not supplied. These data come from a study of blood T cell dynamics during melanoma immunotherapy (TCRdb year 2020). Concerning the study at large: All patients had metastatic melanoma and were given first-line pembrolizumab or nivolumab plus ipilimumab as standard of care in the United Kingdom. Consecutive patients formed a training cohort, and a further independent group of patients from the same centre was pooled into an external validation set. To identify early correlates of response, the study profiled peripheral T cell receptor repertoires in patients with metastatic melanoma before and after one cycle of checkpoint inhibitor therapy. Results the study describes overall, beyond this receptor: Patients who later achieved disease control showed a bifurcated PBMC repertoire reorganization at W3, with increased clonality or increased diversity, unlike progressors. The relatively small sample size was acknowledged as a potential limitation on generalization of the results. Whether the T cell clones behind the repertoire changes were melanoma-specific or instead reflected general immune activation was something the study could not determine.

The time point label, as the study defines it: week 3, after first cycle of checkpoint inhibitor. Blood samples were taken at two points: before treatment (T0) and at week 3 (W3), which came after the first cycle of checkpoint blockade. Except for a couple of patients with rapid clinical progression, response was assessed 12 weeks after the first infusion by RECIST 1.1; disease control meant complete response, partial response or stable disease. Patients were not eligible if they had prior systemic cancer treatment, concomitant immunosuppressant therapy or synchronous other active malignancies. Bulk PBMC and plasma cell-free DNA were both sequenced for TCR beta so that circulating cells and T cell turnover could be tracked. PBMC were isolated from blood with Lymphoprep and SepMate tubes, followed by red cell lysis. DNA from PBMC and sorted T cell subsets was extracted with QIAamp DNA Blood Mini kits.

For every bulk PBMC sample, a fixed 350 ng of DNA was loaded. Following the manufacturer instructions, the immunoSEQ TCRb Assay kit was used to amplify TCR beta CDR3 sequences from genomic DNA. The KAPA Library Quantification Kit for Illumina platforms was used to quantify pooled libraries by qPCR. Sequencing of the pooled libraries was done on an Illumina NextSeq 500, with clustering at roughly 0.55-1.2 pM. The paper's processing steps were these. TCR data were analyzed using immunoSEQ ANALYZER and the R LymphoSeq package. A rearrangement efficiency score was calculated as productive divided by the sum of productive and non-productive CDR3 sequences. Clonality was measured with the Gini coefficient and diversity with the Renyi index at alpha=1, and both measures were compared pairwise between timepoints within each patient. In LymphoSeq, clonal relatedness was computed using an edit distance of 3, and repertoire similarity was computed using the Bhattacharyya coefficient. To classify response, a linear discriminant analysis based on week-3 changes in clonality and diversity was built with the R MASS and caret packages. The source is immuneACCESS, and TCRdb retained only in-frame sequences with V and J called. Part of the clones is not carried over; for the studies checked, unresolved V genes explain less than half of this, and the remainder is unexplained. The V and J calls and clone size come from that table; D and trimming were worked out from the DNA. The table for this sample lists around 10,000 clones; approximately 89% of them were counted only once. Of the sample, 24% is held by the ten largest clones.

For CDR1 and CDR2, the germline V gene lists SGHRS and YFSETQ. CDR3 length: 14 amino acids, cysteine to phenylalanine. The only DNA kept is the CDR3, 42 bases in frame from the first base. V and J lose 0 bases and 5 bases, and a span of 11 bases separates them. The source is a human donor with melanoma. Recombination connected TRBV5-1 to TRBJ1-2; the D gene is perhaps TRBD1, on 5 matching bases. The sample was blood, taken from a patient treated with checkpoint blockade. The CDR3 region reads CASSLGDGGYGYTF. The DNA reads TGCGCCAGCAGCTTGGGGGACGGAGGGTATGGCTACACCTTC.